This T cell receptor (beta chain) was sequenced during a study of T cells in Graves' hyperthyroidism and ophthalmopathy. Aged 18 to 65, the patients had hyperthyroidism that was newly diagnosed and had lasted under 2 months. This clonotype was detected ten times or more. No antigen is known for it. Amplified TCR beta CDR3 regions came from RNA transcripts. Primed by the HTBI set, a first-round RT-PCR was run on the TCR CDR3. A single record per CDR3 protein comes from TCRdb applying MiXCR to the multiplex PCR reads. The sample lists about 350,000 distinct CDR3 sequences, 15% to 20% occurring once. General observations from the study: Separating ophthalmopathy from stable hyperthyroidism was achieved by a 13 V-J model.

Per germline, CDR1 SEHNR and CDR2 FQNEAQ (reference sequence). Trimming stripped 5 bases from V and 3 bases from J, with 8 bases between. This CDR3 spans 13 amino acids. The specimen was blood. V gene TRBV7-9 combines with J gene TRBJ2-1; D not resolved. The clonotype was recovered from a woman in her twenties or thirties with Graves' hyperthyroidism that later progressed to Graves' ophthalmopathy. CDR3 loop: CASSVPGYNEQFF. The DNA of the CDR3 is TGTGCCAGCAGCGTGCCGGGCTACAATGAGCAGTTCTTC.